The rows below give T cell receptor beta chains drawn from one sample of a study of control samples from healthy donors and cancer patients. Profiling relied on immunoSEQ multiplex PCR, and the TCRdb table lists in-frame clones only, not all of them. Altogether roughly 190,000 clones are present, 91% being singletons, with the ten largest covering less than 2%. The sample comprised blood. The receptors come from a man under 40 in good health. CDR3s include the opening cysteine and the closing phenylalanine or tryptophan. D genes are given only for firm matches. Clone size is not always given. Where it is, it says once, few, many or a class for expanded clones.

TRBV6-4	.	TRBJ2-3	TRBD1	CASSEGTGSTDTQYF	TGTGCCAGCAGTGAAGGGACAGGGAGCACAGATACGCAGTATTTT
TRBV27	.	TRBJ2-7	.	CASSLLGSPSYEQYF	TGTGCCAGCAGTTTACTCGGCAGTCCCTCCTACGAGCAGTACTTC
TRBV5-4	.	TRBJ2-7	.	CASSEGDSWGYEQYF	TGTGCCAGCAGTGAAGGGGACTCCTGGGGCTACGAGCAGTACTTC
TRBV6-5	.	TRBJ1-1	.	CASSYEGGLTEAFF	TGTGCCAGCAGTTACGAGGGCGGGCTAACTGAAGCTTTCTTT
TRBV18	.	TRBJ2-3	TRBD1	CASSRTGGATLRATDTQYF	TGTGCCAGCTCACGAACAGGGGGCGCGACTCTCCGGGCAACAGATACGCAGTATTTT
TRBV10-2	.	TRBJ2-3	TRBD2	CASSTDPSGAQYF	TGCGCCAGCAGTACCGACCCTAGCGGAGCGCAGTATTTT
TRBV14	once	TRBJ2-7	.	CASSQDGLPNREQYF	TGTGCCAGCAGCCAAGACGGACTACCAAATCGCGAGCAGTACTTC
TRBV7-9	.	TRBJ1-3	.	CASSLVQSSGNTIYF	TGTGCCAGCAGCTTAGTACAGTCCTCTGGAAACACCATATATTTT
TRBV5-1	once	TRBJ2-3	.	CASKIFNGYTDTQYF	TGCGCCAGCAAGATCTTCAACGGTTACACAGATACGCAGTATTTT
TRBV5-6	.	TRBJ2-3	.	CASGRVEHRTDTQYF	TGTGCCAGCGGCCGGGTGGAGCACAGGACAGATACGCAGTATTTT
TRBV7-8	.	TRBJ1-1	.	CASSLYAGAPTEAFF	TGTGCCAGCAGCTTATATGCAGGGGCGCCCACTGAAGCTTTCTTT
TRBV20-1	.	TRBJ2-7	.	CSASTRRGAREQYF	TGCAGTGCTAGTACCCGTCGGGGGGCGCGTGAGCAGTACTTC
TRBV5-1	.	TRBJ1-4	.	CASSFRNNEKLFF	TGCGCCAGCAGCTTTAGGAATAATGAAAAACTGTTTTTT
TRBV6-1	.	TRBJ2-7	.	CASSEAGGNYEQYF	TGTGCCAGCAGTGAAGCTGGAGGGAACTACGAGCAGTACTTC
TRBV4-2	.	TRBJ2-7	.	CASSQERTAYEQYF	TGTGCCAGCAGCCAAGAAAGGACAGCCTACGAGCAGTACTTC
TRBV30	.	TRBJ2-6	.	CAWGAGENSGANVLTF	TGTGCCTGGGGGGCAGGCGAAAACTCTGGGGCCAACGTCCTGACTTTC
TRBV23-1	.	TRBJ1-2	.	CASSMDSKVNYGYTF	TGCGCCAGCAGCATGGACAGTAAGGTTAACTATGGCTACACCTTC
TRBV11-2	.	TRBJ1-1	TRBD1	CASRLTALRTGRANTEAFF	TGTGCCAGCAGACTAACCGCCCTCCGGACAGGGAGGGCGAACACTGAAGCTTTCTTT
TRBV5-6	.	TRBJ2-7	.	CASSFSYIGGLSYEQYF	TGTGCCAGCAGCTTTTCCTATATAGGGGGTCTTTCCTACGAGCAGTACTTC
TRBV14	.	TRBJ1-2	.	CASSQDVGGRSGGYTF	TGTGCCAGCAGCCAAGACGTTGGGGGGCGCTCAGGTGGCTACACCTTC
TRBV13	once	TRBJ2-7	.	CASSPVKAYEQYF	TGTGCCAGCAGCCCAGTGAAGGCGTACGAGCAGTACTTC
TRBV14	.	TRBJ1-1	TRBD1	CASSQDSRQSQGGTEAFF	TGTGCCAGCAGCCAAGATAGTAGGCAGTCTCAGGGGGGCACTGAAGCTTTCTTT
TRBV12-3/TRBV12-4	.	TRBJ2-1	.	CASSSGLEQFF	TGTGCCAGCAGTTCGGGACTTGAGCAGTTCTTC
TRBV6-2/TRBV6-3	.	TRBJ2-3	.	CASSYWSQGSDTQYF	TGTGCCAGCAGTTACTGGAGTCAGGGGTCAGATACGCAGTATTTT
TRBV18	.	TRBJ2-3	.	CASSPTSNTQYF	TGTGCCAGCTCACCAACGTCTAATACGCAGTATTTT
TRBV2	.	TRBJ1-1	.	CASSALLQLVNTEAFF	TGTGCCAGCAGTGCCCTTCTCCAGTTAGTGAACACTGAAGCTTTCTTT